This T cell receptor (beta chain) was documented in a study of T-cell memory formation after mild COVID-19. As to this clonotype: Antigen specificity is unknown.

In germline, CDR1 is SNHLY, CDR2 FYNNEI. The CDR3 is made up of 14 amino acids. With V trimmed by 5 bases and J by 8 bases, 7 bases remained unmatched. General study points: Some responding clones appeared in pre-infection memory, suggesting cross-reactive memory joined. Shrinking CD4+ clones were chiefly CM and EM; CD8+ ones were chiefly EMRA.

With constant-segment primers, 5'RACE yielded cDNA libraries of TCR alpha and TCR beta that carried sample barcodes and UMIs. From the 5' RACE reads, TCRdb called clonotypes with MiXCR, one entry per CDR3 protein. Here the sample spans around 310,000 distinct CDR3 sequences, roughly an eighth being singletons. The chain combines TRBV2 with TRBJ1-4; 8 bases are shared with TRBD1. This clonotype was sampled from a man younger than 35 who had mild COVID-19 (a few samples of this study predate the infection). Cell type and time point are not known. The sample consisted of PBMCs or a T cell subset sorted from them (not recorded which). The CDR3: CASSTDRGREKLFF. The CDR3, as DNA: TGTGCCAGCAGTACTGACAGGGGCCGGGAAAAACTGTTTTTT.